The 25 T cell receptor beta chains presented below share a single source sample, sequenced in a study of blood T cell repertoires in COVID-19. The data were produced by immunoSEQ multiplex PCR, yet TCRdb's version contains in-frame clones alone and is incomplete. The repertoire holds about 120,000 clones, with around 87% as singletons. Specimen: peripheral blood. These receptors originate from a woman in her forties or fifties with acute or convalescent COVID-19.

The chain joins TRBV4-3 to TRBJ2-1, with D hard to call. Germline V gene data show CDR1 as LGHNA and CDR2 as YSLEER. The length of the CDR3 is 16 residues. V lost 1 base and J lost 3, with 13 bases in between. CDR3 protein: CASSQVWSTGYNEQFF. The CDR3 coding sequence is TGCGCCAGCAGCCAAGTCTGGAGCACGGGCTACAATGAGCAGTTCTTC.

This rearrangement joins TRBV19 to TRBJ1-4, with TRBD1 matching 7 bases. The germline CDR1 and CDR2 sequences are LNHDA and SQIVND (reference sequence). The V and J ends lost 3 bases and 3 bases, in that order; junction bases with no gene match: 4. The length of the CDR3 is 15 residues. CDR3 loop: CASSIGTGANEKLFF. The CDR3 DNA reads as TGTGCCAGTAGTATTGGAACAGGGGCTAATGAAAAACTGTTTTTT. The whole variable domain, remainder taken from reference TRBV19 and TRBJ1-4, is DGGITQSPKYLFRKEGQNVTLSCEQNLNHDAMYWYRQDPGQGLRLIYYSQIVNDFQKGDIAEGYSVSREKKESFPLTVTSAQKNPTAFYLCASSIGTGANEKLFFGSGTQLSVL.

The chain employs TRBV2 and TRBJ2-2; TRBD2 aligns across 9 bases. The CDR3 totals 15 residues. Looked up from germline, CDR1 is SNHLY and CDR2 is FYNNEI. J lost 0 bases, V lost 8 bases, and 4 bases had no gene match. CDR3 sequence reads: CASARTSANTGELFF. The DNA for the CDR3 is TGTGCCAGCGCTAGGACTAGCGCGAACACCGGGGAGCTGTTTTTT.

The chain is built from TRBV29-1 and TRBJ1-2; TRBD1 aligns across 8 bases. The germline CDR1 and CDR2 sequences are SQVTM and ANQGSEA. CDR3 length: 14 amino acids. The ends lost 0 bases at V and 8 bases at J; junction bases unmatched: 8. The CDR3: CSVEEPPGGWGYTF. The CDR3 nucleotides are TGCAGCGTTGAAGAGCCCCCAGGGGGCTGGGGCTACACCTTC.

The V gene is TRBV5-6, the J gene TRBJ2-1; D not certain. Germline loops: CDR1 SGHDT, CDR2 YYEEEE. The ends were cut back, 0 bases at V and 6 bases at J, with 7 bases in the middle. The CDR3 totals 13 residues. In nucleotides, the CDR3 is TGTGCCAGCAGCTTGGCGTCGGGCAATGAGCAGTTCTTC. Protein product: CASSLASGNEQFF.

CDR3 DNA: TGCGCCAGCCGGGGAGGAGGGTCAGGAGAAAAACTGTTTTTT. Translated, it gives CASRGGGSGEKLFF. The gene calls are TRBV10-2 and TRBJ1-4; D unresolved. This CDR3 spans 14 amino acids. Trimming shortened V by 8 bases and J by 8 bases, and 18 bases separated the two germline ends. Per the germline V gene, CDR1 is WSHSY and CDR2 is SAAADI.

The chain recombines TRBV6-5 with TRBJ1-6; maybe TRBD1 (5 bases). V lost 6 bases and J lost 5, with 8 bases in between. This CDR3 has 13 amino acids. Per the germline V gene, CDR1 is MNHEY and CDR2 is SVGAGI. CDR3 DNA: TGTGCCAGCAGGGACACAGATAATTCACCCCTCCACTTT. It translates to CASRDTDNSPLHF.

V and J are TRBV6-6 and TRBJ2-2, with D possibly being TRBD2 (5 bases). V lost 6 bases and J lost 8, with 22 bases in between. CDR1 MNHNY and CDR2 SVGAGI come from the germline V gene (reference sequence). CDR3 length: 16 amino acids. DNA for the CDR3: TGTGCCAGCAGCCGGCCTCAGACGTCGGGGAAGGGGGAGCTGTTTTTT. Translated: CASSRPQTSGKGELFF.

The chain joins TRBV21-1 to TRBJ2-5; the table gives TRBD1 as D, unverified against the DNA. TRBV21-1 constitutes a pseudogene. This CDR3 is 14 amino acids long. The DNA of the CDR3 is TGTGCCAGCCCCAATGGACGACAGGGATCAGCCCAGTACTTC. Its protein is CASPNGRQGSAQYF.

CDR3 sequence reads: CASSPGTVHEQFF. For the CDR3, the DNA is TGCGCCAGCAGCCCGGGGACTGTACATGAGCAGTTCTTC. This chain connects TRBV5-1 to TRBJ2-1; D perhaps matches TRBD2 (6 bases). Germline CDR1 and CDR2: SGHRS and YFSETQ. CDR3 length: 13 residues. Deletions cut 4 bases from V and 8 bases from J, with 13 bases between.

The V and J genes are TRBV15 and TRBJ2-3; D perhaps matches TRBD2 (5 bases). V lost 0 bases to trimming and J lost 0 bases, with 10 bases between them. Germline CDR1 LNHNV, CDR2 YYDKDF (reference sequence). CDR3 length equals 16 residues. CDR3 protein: CATSRDLAGSTDTQYF. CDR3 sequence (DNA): TGTGCCACCAGCAGAGATCTGGCGGGTAGCACAGATACGCAGTATTTT.

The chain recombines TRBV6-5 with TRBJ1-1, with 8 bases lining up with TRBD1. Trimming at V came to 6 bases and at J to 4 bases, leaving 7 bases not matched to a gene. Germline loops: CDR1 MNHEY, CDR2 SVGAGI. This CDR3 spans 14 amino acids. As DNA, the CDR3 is TGTGCCAGCAGATACGCAGGGGGCGGCACTGAAGCTTTCTTT. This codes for CASRYAGGGTEAFF.

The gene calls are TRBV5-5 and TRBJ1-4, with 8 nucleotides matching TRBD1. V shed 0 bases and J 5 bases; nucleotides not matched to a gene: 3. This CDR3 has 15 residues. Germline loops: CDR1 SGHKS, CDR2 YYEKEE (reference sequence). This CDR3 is CASSLVGQENEKLFF. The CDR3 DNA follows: TGTGCCAGCAGCTTGGTGGGACAGGAGAATGAAAAACTGTTTTTT.

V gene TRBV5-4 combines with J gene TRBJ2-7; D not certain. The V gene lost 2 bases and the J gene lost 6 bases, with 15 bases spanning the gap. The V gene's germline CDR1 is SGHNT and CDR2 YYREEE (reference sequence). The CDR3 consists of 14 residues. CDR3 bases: TGTGCCAGCAGCTTATCCGCTTCCCTCGGCGAGCAGTACTTC. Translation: CASSLSASLGEQYF.

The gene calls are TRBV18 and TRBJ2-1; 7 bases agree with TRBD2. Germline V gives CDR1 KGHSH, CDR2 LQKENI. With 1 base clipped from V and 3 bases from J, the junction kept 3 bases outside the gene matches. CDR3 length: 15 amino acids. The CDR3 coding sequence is TGTGCCAGCTCACCACGGGAGGGTCACTACAATGAGCAGTTCTTC. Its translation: CASSPREGHYNEQFF.

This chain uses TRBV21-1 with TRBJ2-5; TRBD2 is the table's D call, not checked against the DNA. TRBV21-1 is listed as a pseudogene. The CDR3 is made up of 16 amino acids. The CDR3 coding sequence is TGTGCCAGCAGCAAAGACGGCGGGGGGTCCAGAAAGACCCAGTACTTC. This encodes CASSKDGGGSRKTQYF.

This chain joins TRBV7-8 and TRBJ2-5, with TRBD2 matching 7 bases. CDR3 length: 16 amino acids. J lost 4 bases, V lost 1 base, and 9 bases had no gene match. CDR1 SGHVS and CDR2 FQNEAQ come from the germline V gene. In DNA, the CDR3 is TGTGCCAGCAGCTTAGGGTCACGGTCGGGAGGAGAGACCCAGTACTTC. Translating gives CASSLGSRSGGETQYF. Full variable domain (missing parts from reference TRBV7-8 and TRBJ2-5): GAGVSQSPRYKVAKRGQDVALRCDPISGHVSLFWYQQALGQGPEFLTYFQNEAQLDKSGLPSDRFFAERPEGSVSTLKIQRTQQEDSAVYLCASSLGSRSGGETQYFGPGTRLLVL.

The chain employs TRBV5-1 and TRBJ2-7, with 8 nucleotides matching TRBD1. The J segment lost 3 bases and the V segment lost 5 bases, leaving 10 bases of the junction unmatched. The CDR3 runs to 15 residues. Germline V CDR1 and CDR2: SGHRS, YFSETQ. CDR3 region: CASRLSGGRLYEQYF. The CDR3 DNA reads TGCGCCAGCAGGTTGTCAGGGGGCAGGCTCTACGAGCAGTACTTC.

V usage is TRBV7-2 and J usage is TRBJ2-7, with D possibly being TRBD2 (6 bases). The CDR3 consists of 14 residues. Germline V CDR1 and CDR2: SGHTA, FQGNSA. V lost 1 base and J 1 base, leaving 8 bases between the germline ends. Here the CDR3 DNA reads TGTGCCAGCAGCTTAGGGGGGGAGTCCTACGAGCAGTACTTC. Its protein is CASSLGGESYEQYF.

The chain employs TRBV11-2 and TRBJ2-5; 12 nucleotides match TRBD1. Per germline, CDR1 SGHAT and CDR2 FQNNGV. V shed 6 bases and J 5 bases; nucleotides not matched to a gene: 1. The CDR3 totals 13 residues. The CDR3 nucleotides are TGTGCCAGCAGGGGACAGGGGGCCGAGACCCAGTACTTC. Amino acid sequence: CASRGQGAETQYF.

CDR3 protein: CSVELAGSGNEQFF. The CDR3 nucleotides are TGCAGCGTTGAGTTGGCGGGATCGGGCAATGAGCAGTTCTTC. The rearrangement links TRBV29-1 to TRBJ2-1; D may be TRBD2 (6 bases). The CDR3 runs to 14 residues. Germline V gives CDR1 SQVTM, CDR2 ANQGSEA. Trimming shortened V by 3 bases and J by 6 bases, and 15 bases separated the two germline ends.

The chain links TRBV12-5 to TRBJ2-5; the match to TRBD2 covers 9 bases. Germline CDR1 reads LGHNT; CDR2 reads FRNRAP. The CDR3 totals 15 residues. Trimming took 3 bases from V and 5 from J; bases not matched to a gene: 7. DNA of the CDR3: TGTGCTAGTGGTTTCGAAAGCGGGGGGTGGGAGACCCAGTACTTC. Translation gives CASGFESGGWETQYF.

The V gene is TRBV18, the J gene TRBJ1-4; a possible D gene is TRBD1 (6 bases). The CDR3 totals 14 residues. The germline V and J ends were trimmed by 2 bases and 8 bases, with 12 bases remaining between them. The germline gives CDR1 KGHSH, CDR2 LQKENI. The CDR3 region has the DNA TGTGCCAGCTCACCATCGCGGGGGCTGGAAAAACTGTTTTTT. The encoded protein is CASSPSRGLEKLFF.

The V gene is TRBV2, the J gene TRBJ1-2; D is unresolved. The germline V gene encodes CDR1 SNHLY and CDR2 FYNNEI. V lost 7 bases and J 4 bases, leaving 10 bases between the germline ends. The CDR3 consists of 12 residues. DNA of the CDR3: TGTGCCAGCAAGTATGAGCTCTATGGCTACACCTTC. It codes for CASKYELYGYTF.

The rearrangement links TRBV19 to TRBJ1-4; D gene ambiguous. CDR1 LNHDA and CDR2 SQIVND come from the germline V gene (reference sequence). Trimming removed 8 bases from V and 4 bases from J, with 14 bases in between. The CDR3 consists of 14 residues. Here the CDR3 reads CASGKAGYNEKLFF. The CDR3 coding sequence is TGTGCCAGTGGCAAGGCAGGCTATAATGAAAAACTGTTTTTT. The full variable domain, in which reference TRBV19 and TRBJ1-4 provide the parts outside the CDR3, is DGGITQSPKYLFRKEGQNVTLSCEQNLNHDAMYWYRQDPGQGLRLIYYSQIVNDFQKGDIAEGYSVSREKKESFPLTVTSAQKNPTAFYLCASGKAGYNEKLFFGSGTQLSVL.